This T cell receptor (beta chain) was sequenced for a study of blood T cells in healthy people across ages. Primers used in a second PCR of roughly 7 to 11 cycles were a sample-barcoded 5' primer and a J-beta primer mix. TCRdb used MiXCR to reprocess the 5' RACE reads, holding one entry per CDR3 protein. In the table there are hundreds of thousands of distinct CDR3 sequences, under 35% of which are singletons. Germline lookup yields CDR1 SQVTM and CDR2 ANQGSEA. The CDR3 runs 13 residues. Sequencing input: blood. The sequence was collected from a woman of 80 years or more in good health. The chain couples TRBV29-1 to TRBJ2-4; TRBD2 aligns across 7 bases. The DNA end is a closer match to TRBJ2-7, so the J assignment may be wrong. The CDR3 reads CSVVASGDYEQYF. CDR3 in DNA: TGCAGCGTTGTAGCTAGCGGAGACTACGAGCAGTACTTC.